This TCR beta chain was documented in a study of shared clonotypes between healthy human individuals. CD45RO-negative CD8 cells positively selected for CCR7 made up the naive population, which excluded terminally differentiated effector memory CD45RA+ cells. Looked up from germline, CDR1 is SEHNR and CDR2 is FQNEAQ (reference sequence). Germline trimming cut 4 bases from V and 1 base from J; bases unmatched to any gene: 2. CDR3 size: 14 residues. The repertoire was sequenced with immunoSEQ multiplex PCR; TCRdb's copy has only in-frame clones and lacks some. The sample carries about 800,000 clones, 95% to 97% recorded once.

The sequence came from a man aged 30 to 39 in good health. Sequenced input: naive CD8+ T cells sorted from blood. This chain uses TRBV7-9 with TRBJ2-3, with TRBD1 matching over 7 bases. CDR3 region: CASSWGTGTDTQYF. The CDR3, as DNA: TGTGCCAGCAGCTGGGGGACAGGCACAGATACGCAGTATTTT.